This is a list of T cell receptor beta chains from one sample in a study of spatial heterogeneity in lung cancer. TCRdb recomputed calls from the 5' RACE reads with MiXCR, one row per CDR3 protein. The table includes around 8,000 distinct CDR3 sequences, over 7.5% detected once. Sample: lung tumor tissue, taken at surgery. The source is a male donor with early-stage non-small cell lung cancer. CDR3s include the opening cysteine and the closing phenylalanine or tryptophan. The D gene is left open where the match is weak. Rows give clone size only sometimes, using once, few, many, or a class for an expanded clone.

clone_size j_call v_call d_call cdr3_aa cdr3_nt
many TRBJ2-5 TRBV24-1 TRBD2 CATSDSGLAGGYQETQYF TGTGCCACCAGTGATTCTGGACTAGCGGGGGGCTATCAAGAGACCCAGTACTTC
many TRBJ2-1 TRBV6-1 NA CASSVSGGTYNEQFF TGTGCCAGCAGTGTGTCGGGTGGGACCTACAATGAGCAGTTCTTC
many TRBJ2-7 TRBV7-9 TRBD1 CASSDWTGAQCEQYF TGTGCCAGCAGCGACTGGACAGGGGCCCAGTGCGAGCAGTACTTC
many TRBJ1-6 TRBV12-3/TRBV12-4 NA CASSLSGPGDNSPLHF TGTGCCAGCAGTTTATCGGGACCGGGAGATAATTCACCCCTCCACTTT
many TRBJ1-4 TRBV4-2 NA CASSQPHREKLFF TGTGCCAGCAGCCAACCCCATCGGGAAAAACTGTTTTTT
many TRBJ1-2 TRBV30 TRBD1 CAWSAPDRVSGGYTF TGTGCCTGGAGTGCACCCGACAGGGTCTCCGGCGGCTACACCTTC
many TRBJ2-1 TRBV9 TRBD2 CASKRGSGGNEQFF TGTGCCAGCAAGCGGGGTAGCGGGGGAAATGAGCAGTTCTTC
many TRBJ2-2 TRBV28 TRBD1 CASSPGRGRYTGELFF TGTGCCAGCAGTCCGGGAAGGGGGCGGTACACCGGGGAGCTGTTTTTT
many TRBJ1-5 TRBV6-1 NA CASMLTRESNQPQHF TGTGCCAGCATGTTGACAAGGGAAAGCAATCAGCCCCAGCATTTT
medium-sized TRBJ1-3 TRBV28 NA CASSTRKLNSGNTIYF TGTGCCAGCAGTACCCGGAAATTGAATTCTGGAAACACCATATATTTT
medium-sized TRBJ2-3 TRBV6-2/TRBV6-3 TRBD2 CASSRVAGAYTDTQYF TGTGCCAGCTCCCGGGTAGCGGGAGCCTACACAGATACGCAGTATTTT
many TRBJ1-1 TRBV6-5 NA CASNRGESTEAFF TGTGCCAGTAACCGGGGGGAATCCACTGAAGCTTTCTTT
NA TRBJ2-1 TRBV2 NA CASSPDGRSYNEQFF TGTGCCAGCAGTCCCGACGGGAGATCCTACAATGAGCAGTTCTTC
NA TRBJ1-4 TRBV6-6 NA CASSSPETTGLFF TGTGCCAGCAGTTCCCCGGAGACAACGGGACTGTTTTTT
medium-sized TRBJ2-5 TRBV5-1 NA CASSLWQGGIQETQYF TGCGCCAGCAGCTTGTGGCAGGGGGGAATCCAAGAGACCCAGTACTTC
medium-sized TRBJ1-5 TRBV7-2 NA CASSSTGSGPQHF TGTGCCAGCAGCTCGACAGGCTCGGGACCCCAGCATTTT
medium-sized TRBJ2-5 TRBV7-3 TRBD1 CASSLQLGGGETQYF TGTGCCAGCAGCTTACAGTTAGGGGGCGGAGAGACCCAGTACTTC
many TRBJ1-6 TRBV10-3 NA CAIRDSSDNSPLHF TGTGCCATCAGAGACAGCTCAGATAATTCACCCCTCCACTTT
many TRBJ1-5 TRBV7-6 NA CASSLSPVAREPQHF TGTGCCAGCAGCTTATCGCCCGTGGCGCGGGAGCCCCAGCATTTT
many TRBJ2-3 TRBV28 NA CASSNRVTDTQYF TGTGCCAGCAGTAACAGGGTTACAGATACGCAGTATTTT
many TRBJ1-5 TRBV28 TRBD1 CASRAGGAWNQPQHF TGTGCCAGCAGAGCAGGGGGCGCGTGGAATCAGCCCCAGCATTTT
many TRBJ2-1 TRBV6-1 TRBD2 CASRKLAGGSYNEQFF TGTGCCAGCAGGAAGCTAGCGGGAGGGTCCTACAATGAGCAGTTCTTC
many TRBJ2-3 TRBV14 NA CASSQDDGGFPTDTQYF TGTGCCAGCAGCCAAGATGATGGGGGGTTCCCCACAGATACGCAGTATTTT
many TRBJ1-4 TRBV28 NA CATGESEKLFF TGTGCCACCGGGGAAAGTGAAAAACTGTTTTTT
NA TRBJ2-7 TRBV24-1 TRBD1 CATSAPGQGTYEQYF TGTGCCACCAGTGCTCCGGGACAGGGGACCTACGAGCAGTACTTC
many TRBJ2-7 TRBV20-1 NA CSARRRTGYEQYF TGCAGTGCTAGAAGGAGGACCGGGTACGAGCAGTACTTC
many TRBJ1-4 TRBV2 TRBD1 CASRDTTGSEKLFF TGTGCCAGCAGGGATACGACAGGGAGTGAAAAACTGTTTTTT
many TRBJ1-5 TRBV15 NA CATSTGDHSNQPQHF TGTGCCACCAGCACAGGCGACCATAGCAATCAGCCCCAGCATTTT
many TRBJ2-5 TRBV29-1 NA CSAGVSGETQYF TGCAGCGCCGGGGTCTCGGGGGAGACCCAGTACTTC
many TRBJ2-6 TRBV20-1 NA CSARVNSGANVLTF TGCAGTGCTAGAGTAAACTCTGGGGCCAACGTCCTGACTTTC
many TRBJ2-1 TRBV7-2 TRBD1 CASSRDRRTYNEQFF TGTGCCAGCAGCCGGGACAGGAGAACCTACAATGAGCAGTTCTTC
many TRBJ2-3 TRBV5-1 NA CASSSGQGGDTQYF TGCGCCAGCAGCTCGGGCCAAGGGGGAGATACGCAGTATTTT
NA TRBJ2-1 TRBV9 TRBD1 CASSGGTEGNNEQFF TGTGCCAGCAGCGGGGGGACAGAGGGTAACAATGAGCAGTTCTTC
many TRBJ1-1 TRBV9 NA CASSVGPGEAFF TGTGCCAGCAGCGTCGGGCCCGGTGAAGCTTTCTTT
NA TRBJ1-5 TRBV27 NA CASSLMINQPQHF TGTGCCAGCAGTTTAATGATCAATCAGCCCCAGCATTTT
NA TRBJ1-5 TRBV6-5 NA CASSYSTGRQPQHF TGTGCCAGCAGTTACTCTACGGGTAGGCAGCCCCAGCATTTT
many TRBJ1-4 TRBV20-1 NA CSARSGEGRSDEKLFF TGCAGTGCTAGAAGTGGAGAGGGGCGTTCGGATGAAAAACTGTTTTTT
medium-sized TRBJ1-1 TRBV20-1 TRBD1 CSASIPLTGALREAFF TGCAGTGCTAGTATTCCCTTGACAGGGGCTCTCCGTGAAGCTTTCTTT
many TRBJ2-7 TRBV7-8 TRBD2 CASSVREGNYEQYF TGTGCCAGCAGCGTACGGGAGGGCAACTACGAGCAGTACTTC
many TRBJ2-1 TRBV11-2 TRBD1 CASSSPTGGSNEQFF TGTGCCAGCAGCTCCCCGACAGGGGGCAGCAATGAGCAGTTCTTC
many TRBJ1-1 TRBV6-5 TRBD1 CASSLRTGVLGEAFF TGTGCCAGCAGTTTGAGGACAGGGGTTCTTGGCGAAGCTTTCTTT
NA TRBJ1-2 TRBV6-6 TRBD1 CASSMGQGANNYGYTF TGTGCCAGCAGCATGGGACAGGGGGCAAATAACTATGGCTACACCTTC
many TRBJ1-1 TRBV18 NA CASSPTPPGNTEAFF TGTGCCAGCTCACCCACTCCCCCGGGGAACACTGAAGCTTTCTTT
many TRBJ2-5 TRBV6-1 NA CASSGRTTQALETQYF TGTGCCAGCAGTGGGCGCACTACTCAAGCCCTAGAGACCCAGTACTTC
many TRBJ1-1 TRBV6-6 NA CASATGGEAFF TGTGCCAGCGCGACAGGAGGTGAAGCTTTCTTT
few TRBJ2-3 TRBV6-5 NA CASGLGSTDTQYF TGTGCCTCGGGGCTCGGCAGCACAGATACGCAGTATTTT
many TRBJ1-1 TRBV12-3/TRBV12-4 TRBD1 CASTRTGEEAFF TGTGCCAGCACCCGGACAGGGGAAGAAGCTTTCTTT
many TRBJ1-4 TRBV20-1 TRBD1 CSARALGGAGGEKLFF TGCAGTGCTAGAGCTTTAGGGGGCGCAGGAGGAGAAAAACTGTTTTTT
NA TRBJ2-1 TRBV2 TRBD2 CARTSGNNEQFF TGTGCCAGGACTAGCGGAAACAATGAGCAGTTCTTC
medium-sized TRBJ2-5 TRBV9 TRBD2 CASTPLAGMEETQYF TGTGCCAGCACCCCACTAGCGGGGATGGAAGAGACCCAGTACTTC
many TRBJ1-1 TRBV6-2/TRBV6-3 NA CASNAHRGGETEAFF TGTGCCAGCAATGCCCACCGCGGGGGAGAAACTGAAGCTTTCTTT
many TRBJ1-4 TRBV4-2 NA CASSQEVEKLFF TGTGCCAGCAGCCAAGAGGTTGAAAAACTGTTTTTT
many TRBJ2-1 TRBV11-3 NA CASSHPPANEQFF TGTGCCAGCAGCCACCCACCGGCCAATGAGCAGTTCTTC
medium-sized TRBJ2-3 TRBV4-1 NA CASSLRTDSTDTQYF TGCGCCAGCAGCCTTCGTACCGATAGCACAGATACGCAGTATTTT
many TRBJ1-2 TRBV6-1 NA CASSGGVVDGYTF TGTGCCAGCAGTGGAGGGGTGGTGGATGGCTACACCTTC
many TRBJ2-1 TRBV20-1 NA CSAHHGDGNEQFF TGCAGTGCTCACCACGGGGACGGCAATGAGCAGTTCTTC
many TRBJ2-6 TRBV6-5 NA CASSSGWAGANVLTF TGTGCCAGCAGTTCTGGGTGGGCTGGGGCCAACGTCCTGACTTTC